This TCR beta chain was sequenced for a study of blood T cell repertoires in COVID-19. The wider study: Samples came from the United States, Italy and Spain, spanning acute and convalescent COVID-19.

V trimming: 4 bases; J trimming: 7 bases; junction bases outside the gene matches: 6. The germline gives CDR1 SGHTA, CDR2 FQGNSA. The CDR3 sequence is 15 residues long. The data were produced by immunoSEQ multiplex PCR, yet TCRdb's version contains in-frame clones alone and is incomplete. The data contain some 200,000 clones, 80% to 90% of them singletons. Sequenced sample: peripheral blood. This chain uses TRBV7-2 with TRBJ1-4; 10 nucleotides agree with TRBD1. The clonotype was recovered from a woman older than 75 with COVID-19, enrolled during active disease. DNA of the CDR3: TGTGCCAGCAGCTGGGACAGGGGAGGCGGTGAAAAACTGTTTTTT. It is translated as CASSWDRGGGEKLFF.